This T cell receptor beta chain came from a study of CD8+CD57+ T cells in acquired aplastic anemia. Study-wide results and caveats: The number of CD8+ CDR3 sequences shared by patients and controls was roughly 30. Measurement in patients showed lower diversity in CD8+CD57+ cells than in total CD4+ and CD8+ pools.

This clonotype has more than one count but fewer than ten. Its antigen is unknown. The V end lost 5 bases, the J end lost 2 bases, and 13 bases lay between the germline ends. Germline CDR1 and CDR2: SGHAT and FQDESV (reference sequence). This CDR3 contains 15 residues. An expansion of CD8+CD57+ cells by flow cytometry had been shown in patients chosen for sequencing. Genomic DNA served as template for TCR beta VDJ and CDR3 profiling. TCRdb reprocessed the reads via MiXCR and lists one record per CDR3 protein. The sample holds 16,000 or so distinct CDR3 sequences, less than 45% seen once. The genes are TRBV11-1 and TRBJ2-1; a weak D match, TRBD2 (5 bases). The sequence derives from a human donor with aplastic anemia. The sample consisted of CD8+CD57+ T cells sorted from PBMCs. Subset indicated: bead-enriched CD8+CD57+ effector memory T cells from SAA patients. In DNA form, the CDR3 reads TGTGCCAGCAGCGCTAAGGACTTGCCCTACAATGAGCAGTTCTTC. This codes for CASSAKDLPYNEQFF.